The 13 T cell receptor beta chains reported below all come from one sample, sequenced in a study of blood T cell repertoires in COVID-19. TCRdb's table, derived via immunoSEQ multiplex PCR, lists solely in-frame clones and lacks some. The data show 260,000 or so clones, roughly four fifths seen once. Sequences were obtained from PBMCs or T cells enriched from blood (not recorded which). These receptors originate from a woman between 35 and 50 years old who had been exposed to COVID-19.

The chain combines TRBV11-2 with TRBJ1-4, with TRBD1 as a possible D gene (5 bases). The V end lost 2 bases, the J end lost 4 bases, and 8 bases lay between the germline ends. Per the germline V gene, CDR1 is SGHAT and CDR2 is FQNNGV. The CDR3 covers 14 residues. The CDR3 DNA reads as TGTGCCAGCAGCTTACAGGGAGGTAATGAAAAACTGTTTTTT. Its protein is CASSLQGGNEKLFF.

Here the CDR3 DNA reads TGTGCCAGCAGCATCCTAGCGGGGGGTAACCAAGAGACCCAGTACTTC. This gives the protein CASSILAGGNQETQYF. The chain joins TRBV5-4 to TRBJ2-5, with 11 bases fitting TRBD2. V trimming: 4 bases; J trimming: 0 bases; junction bases outside the gene matches: 5. The CDR3 loop spans 16 amino acids. In germline, CDR1 is SGHNT, CDR2 YYREEE (reference sequence).

V usage is TRBV9 and J usage is TRBJ1-6; TRBD1 might be the D (5 bases). V lost 4 bases and J 10 bases, leaving 18 bases between the germline ends. Per germline, CDR1 SGDLS and CDR2 YYNGEE. The CDR3 contains 15 residues. CDR3 region: CASSPQGLGGSPLHF. The CDR3 nucleotides read TGTGCCAGCAGCCCCCAGGGACTCGGTGGGTCACCCCTCCACTTT.

The V call is TRBV6-1, the J call TRBJ1-1; D remains ambiguous. The length of the CDR3 is 14 residues. Germline CDR1 reads MNHNS; CDR2 reads SASEGT. The V gene lost 3 bases and the J gene lost 1 base, with 9 bases spanning the gap. This CDR3 is CASSEWASNTEAFF. CDR3 nucleotides: TGTGCCAGCAGTGAGTGGGCGTCGAACACTGAAGCTTTCTTT.

J is TRBJ1-1 and V is TRBV27, with D tentatively TRBD1 (6 bases). Trimming shortened V by 5 bases and J by 1 base, and 17 bases separated the two germline ends. CDR3 length: 16 amino acids. The germline CDR1 and CDR2 sequences are MNHEY and SMNVEV (reference sequence). CDR3 DNA: TGTGCCAGCAGTCTCCTCCGAGGGACATGGAACACTGAAGCTTTCTTT. Translation gives CASSLLRGTWNTEAFF.

This chain links TRBV6-5 with TRBJ1-1; TRBD1 might be the D (5 bases). Germline-derived CDR1 and CDR2 are MNHEY and SVGAGI. This CDR3 is built from 12 residues. V lost 11 bases, J lost 4 bases, and 14 bases lay in between. CDR3 nucleotides: TGTGCCGCAAATTCGGGGGGCACTGAAGCTTTCTTT. Encoded protein: CAANSGGTEAFF.

The J gene is TRBJ1-5, the V gene TRBV9; possible D gene TRBD1, 5 bases. The CDR3 is 15 residues long. CDR1 is SGDLS and CDR2 is YYNGEE in the germline V gene. Trimming cost V 6 bases and J 3 bases, with 16 bases left between them. CDR3 nucleotides: TGTGCCAGCACTAAAGATGGACAAAACAATCAGCCCCAGCATTTT. It yields the protein CASTKDGQNNQPQHF. Full variable domain (rest looked up from reference TRBV9 and TRBJ1-5): DSGVTQTPKHLITATGQRVTLRCSPRSGDLSVYWYQQSLDQGLQFLIQYYNGEERAKGNILERFSAQQFPDLHSELNLSSLELGDSALYFCASTKDGQNNQPQHFGDGTRLSIL.

There are a few counts of this clone. This chain joins TRBV25-1 and TRBJ1-5; no reliable D call. Per germline, CDR1 MGHDK and CDR2 SYGVNS. V was pared by 4 bases and J by 0 bases, with 13 bases between. CDR3 length: 16 residues. The CDR3 coding sequence is TGTGCCAGCAGTGCCTCCGGGGAGCCTAGCAATCAGCCCCAGCATTTT. It encodes CASSASGEPSNQPQHF.

The V call is TRBV5-1, the J call TRBJ2-2; possible D gene TRBD1, 6 bases. From germline, CDR1 is SGHRS and CDR2 YFSETQ. The CDR3 contains 15 residues. V lost 0 bases and J lost 4, with 10 bases in between. CDR3 in amino acids: CASSLGPTGTGELFF. DNA of the CDR3: TGCGCCAGCAGCTTGGGCCCGACAGGCACCGGGGAGCTGTTTTTT.

V gene TRBV4-2 combines with J gene TRBJ1-5; TRBD1 is a possible D gene (6 bases). In germline, CDR1 is LGHNA, CDR2 YNFKEQ. The length of the CDR3 is 15 residues. V gave up 4 bases and J gave up 5 bases, with 15 bases separating them. CDR3 DNA sequence: TGTGCCAGCAGCCTGACGACAGGCCCCCATCAGCCCCAGCATTTT. Translated: CASSLTTGPHQPQHF.

The chain is built from TRBV27 and TRBJ2-2; D ambiguous. Per the germline V gene, CDR1 is MNHEY and CDR2 is SMNVEV (reference sequence). The CDR3 totals 14 residues. Trimming took off 0 bases at V and 2 bases at J, with 4 bases between the two ends. The CDR3 DNA follows: TGTGCCAGCAGTTTATCCCTAAACACCGGGGAGCTGTTTTTT. Its protein is CASSLSLNTGELFF.

The chain combines TRBV29-1 with TRBJ1-2, with D perhaps matching TRBD1 (6 bases). V was pared by 1 base and J by 3 bases, with 12 bases between. The CDR3 extends over 14 amino acids. CDR1 and CDR2 (germline): SQVTM, ANQGSEA. The CDR3 is CSVEVQGWDYGYTF. The CDR3 DNA reads as TGCAGCGTTGAAGTTCAGGGGTGGGACTATGGCTACACCTTC.

In this sample, this clone turned up once. The genes are TRBV10-3 and TRBJ1-5; 7 positions agree with TRBD1. This CDR3 contains 15 residues. Germline-derived CDR1 and CDR2 are ENHRY and SYGVKD. V was pared by 6 bases and J by 1 base, with 6 bases of the junction left unmatched. CDR3 loop: CAISKDRSSNQPQHF. CDR3 DNA: TGTGCCATCAGCAAGGACAGGAGCAGCAATCAGCCCCAGCATTTT.